This TCR beta chain was retrieved from a study of CD8 T cells in ankylosing spondylitis (dated by TCRdb to between 2016 and 2019). In terms of the full investigation: T cell receptor beta repertoires were profiled in healthy donors and ankylosing spondylitis patients so that disease-linked TCR variants could be found. Peripheral blood was sampled, and synovial fluid was additionally collected from ankylosing spondylitis patients. In total, the full study cohort was made up of roughly 100 healthy donors and some 26 ankylosing spondylitis patients.

TCRdb records Illumina HiSeq 2500 as the sequencer. Quantitative 5'-RACE with molecular barcodes was used to prepare TCR beta libraries. Regarding the original processing steps: A new computational method based on a probabilistic model of VDJ rearrangement was used to identify disease-linked TCR variants. Through fastp at Q25 and MiXCR, TCRdb rebuilt clones from the public reads, retaining in-frame beta chains. Each CDR3 protein appears once, grouped with its most common genes and DNA. The V and J calls come from TCRdb's annotation, not from the publication. The sample table contains 300,000 to 350,000 distinct CDR3 sequences; only one count was recorded for more than 20% of them. Jointly, the top ten make up 3.5% of the sample. From the germline V gene, CDR1 is MNHEY and CDR2 is SVGAGI. The germline V and J ends show losses of 0 bases and 4 bases respectively, and no gene match explains 6 bases of the junction. Spanning cysteine to phenylalanine, the CDR3 consists of 16 amino acids. Solely the CDR3 DNA is kept, with 48 bases framed from the first base.

What the research found in general, with its limitations: Blood from ankylosing spondylitis patients appeared to be characterized by a TCR beta motif composed of eight highly homologous amino acid variants. A CD8+ phenotype was shown by the disease-linked clones, which were found at relatively low frequencies in peripheral blood. Significant enrichment of the disease-linked clones was reported in matched synovial fluid samples from ankylosing spondylitis patients. Some motif variants had previously been reported in the synovial fluid and blood of reactive arthritis patients, which suggests shared mechanisms of disease initiation.

A few counts support this clonotype. Its antigen is still unknown. No much larger clone is present one base from it, and per-base qualities are unavailable. Sequencing input: blood, either unsorted or a sorted T cell fraction (not recorded which). The chain employs TRBV6-5 and TRBJ2-7, with 10 bases aligning to TRBD1. The sequence came from a female donor with ankylosing spondylitis or in good health (not recorded which). The DNA sequence is TGTGCCAGCAGTTACTCAGGACAGGGGGTCGGGTACGAGCAGTACTTC. This codes for CASSYSGQGVGYEQYF.